These 5 T cell receptor beta chains originate from one sample sequenced in a study of blood T cell repertoires in COVID-19. Repertoires were generated with immunoSEQ multiplex PCR, while TCRdb's copy carries only in-frame clones and drops some. The profile shows more than 150,000 clones, roughly four fifths of them singletons. What was sequenced was peripheral blood. The receptors derive from a woman aged 80 or over with COVID-19, enrolled during active disease.

This clone was counted between two and nine times. The genes are TRBV5-1 and TRBJ2-3; D unresolved. CDR3 length: 11 residues. The V end lost 5 bases, the J end lost 5 bases, and 6 bases lay between the germline ends. The germline V gene encodes CDR1 SGHRS and CDR2 YFSETQ. CDR3 nucleotide sequence: TGCGCCAGCAGTAATAGAGATACGCAGTATTTT. Residues: CASSNRDTQYF.

The genes are TRBV6-6 and TRBJ1-5, with 7 bases fitting TRBD1. Losses at the gene ends were 2 bases for V and 3 bases for J; bases not matched to a gene: 7. The germline CDR1 and CDR2 sequences are MNHNY and SVGAGI (reference sequence). This CDR3 is built from 16 residues. The CDR3 DNA sequence: TGTGCCAGCAGTTACCGGGACAGCGACTTCAATCAGCCCCAGCATTTT. Amino acids: CASSYRDSDFNQPQHF.

Only one count was recorded for this clone. The genes are TRBV6-2 or TRBV6-3 and TRBJ1-2; D is unresolved. Germline V gene lookup returns CDR1 MNHEY and CDR2 SVGEGT. Trimming shortened V by 5 bases and J by 0 bases, and 4 bases separated the two germline ends. The CDR3 is 12 residues long. The CDR3 loop is CASSPSNYGYTF. The CDR3 DNA is TGTGCCAGCAGTCCCTCTAACTATGGCTACACCTTC.

There are a few counts of this clone. In DNA, the CDR3 is TGTGCCAGTAGTATTGGGGGGATCCGGAACACTGAAGCTTTCTTT. Protein product: CASSIGGIRNTEAFF. The chain employs TRBV19 and TRBJ1-1; weak D call: TRBD1 (5 bases). Germline CDR1 reads LNHDA; CDR2 reads SQIVND (reference sequence). CDR3 length: 15 amino acids. V was shortened by 3 bases and J by 1 base, with 12 bases between the two germline ends.

About this clone itself: One end of the junction varies from germline; a read error may be responsible. V and J are TRBV7-6 and TRBJ2-5; D remains unclear. Germline CDR1 SGHVS, CDR2 FNYEAQ. The CDR3 has 13 amino acids. The CDR3 sequence: CASRFPGQETQYF. The CDR3 nucleotides read TGTGCCAGCCGCTTCCCAGGCCAAGAGACCCAGTACTTC.